This passage covers 30 T cell receptor beta chains from one sample sequenced in a study of T cells after yellow fever vaccination. TCRdb redid the calling of the 5' RACE reads with MiXCR, one entry per CDR3 protein. The data hold a few hundred thousand distinct CDR3 sequences, with approximately 5.7% observed a single time. This specimen was PBMCs, taken 5 days after the yellow fever booster vaccination. The receptor set was obtained from a man aged 25-45 years who received the YFV17D yellow fever vaccine.

This chain links TRBV10-3 with TRBJ2-1, with 12 positions matching TRBD1. The CDR3 is 16 amino acids. V shed 3 bases, J shed 3 bases, and the junction held 3 bases outside the gene matches. Germline V CDR1 and CDR2: ENHRY, SYGVKD. The CDR3 loop reads CAISDGTGGGYNEQFF. In DNA form, the CDR3 reads TGTGCCATCAGTGACGGGACAGGGGGCGGCTACAATGAGCAGTTCTTC.

This clonotype was detected many times. This sequence joins TRBV4-2 and TRBJ2-3; D may correspond to TRBD1 or TRBD2 (5 bases each). This CDR3 is built from 18 residues. Germline assignment: CDR1 LGHNA and CDR2 YNFKEQ. Between the trimmed V and J ends, which lost 0 bases and 1 base, there was a span of 17 bases. CDR3 DNA: TGTGCCAGCAGCCAAGAAGCCGCCGGGACGCCTCGCACAGATACGCAGTATTTT. Its translation is CASSQEAAGTPRTDTQYF.

This clonotype showed up just a few times. V and J are TRBV12-5 and TRBJ2-2; 9 bases are a match to TRBD2. This CDR3 is 21 amino acids long. CDR1 is LGHNT, CDR2 FRNRAP, per germline. V lost 3 bases to trimming and J lost 4 bases; unmatched junction nucleotides: 21. CDR3 loop: CASGFVVPLASGKGGTGELFF. CDR3 nucleotides: TGTGCTAGTGGTTTCGTTGTACCCTTGGCTAGCGGGAAAGGGGGCACCGGGGAGCTGTTTTTT. Supplemented by reference TRBV12-5 and TRBJ2-2, the full variable domain reads DARVTQTPRHKVTEMGQEVTMRCQPILGHNTVFWYRQTMMQGLELLAYFRNRAPLDDSGMPKDRFSAEMPDATLATLKIQPSEPRDSAVYFCASGFVVPLASGKGGTGELFFGEGSRLTVL.

The sample holds a few counts of this clonotype. The rearrangement uses TRBV7-2 and TRBJ2-2; D gene uncertain. Germline CDR1 is SGHTA and CDR2 is FQGNSA. The length of the CDR3 is 14 residues. V was pared by 5 bases and J by 1 base, with 8 bases between. The CDR3: CASSPRQNTGELFF. CDR3 coding DNA: TGTGCCAGCAGCCCCAGACAGAACACCGGGGAGCTGTTTTTT.

There are many counts of this clonotype. This chain links TRBV6-5 with TRBJ2-3; the D call may be TRBD1 or TRBD2 (5 bases each). The V and J ends lost 4 bases and 4 bases respectively, with 12 bases between them. This CDR3 comprises 14 residues. Germline assignment: CDR1 MNHEY and CDR2 SVGAGI. The CDR3, as DNA: TGTGCCAGCAGTTCCCGGGACCGGTCAGATACGCAGTATTTT. This sequence encodes CASSSRDRSDTQYF.

V gene TRBV20-1 combines with J gene TRBJ1-6; weak D call: TRBD1 (6 bases). With 0 bases removed from V and 10 bases from J, the gap between germline ends came to 22 bases. This CDR3 contains 17 residues. From germline, CDR1 is DFQATT and CDR2 SNEGSKA (reference sequence). The CDR3 loop reads CSARDHLWAGVASPLHF. The CDR3 DNA reads TGCAGTGCTAGAGACCACCTTTGGGCAGGGGTGGCATCACCCCTCCACTTT.

There are many counts of this clonotype. This CDR3 reads CASSLDLAGGLGEQFF. DNA of the CDR3: TGCGCCAGCAGCTTGGATCTAGCGGGAGGGTTAGGGGAGCAGTTCTTC. The chain combines TRBV5-1 with TRBJ2-1, with 12 bases that match TRBD2. Germline CDR1 is SGHRS and CDR2 is YFSETQ. The CDR3 length is 16 residues. With 0 bases clipped from V and 10 bases from J, the junction kept 8 bases outside the gene matches.

The sample holds many counts of this clonotype. The chain couples TRBV6-1 to TRBJ2-1; TRBD2 matches 10 bases. CDR1 and CDR2 from the germline V gene are MNHNS and SASEGT. The junction had 15 bases not matched to a gene; V was cut back by 5 bases and J by 2 bases. CDR3 length equals 19 residues. As DNA, the CDR3 is TGTGCCAGCAGTCGAAGACTAGCGGGTCTCCCCCCAGCCTACAATGAGCAGTTCTTC. Translation gives CASSRRLAGLPPAYNEQFF.

This chain connects TRBV6-1 to TRBJ1-1; weak D call: TRBD1 (5 bases). This CDR3 contains 16 residues. The germline V gene has CDR1 MNHNS and CDR2 SASEGT. V lost 4 bases and J lost 2, with 17 bases in between. This CDR3 reads CASSGTVQEFNTEAFF. In DNA form, the CDR3 reads TGTGCCAGCAGTGGTACGGTACAGGAGTTTAACACTGAAGCTTTCTTT.

V gene TRBV7-2 combines with J gene TRBJ2-4; D might be TRBD1 (6 bases). This CDR3 is 13 amino acids long. The V end was cut by 6 bases, the J end by 7 bases, with 13 bases between. Looked up from germline, CDR1 is SGHTA and CDR2 is FQGNSA. The CDR3 bases are TGTGCCAGCAGTTCAGGGGCTGGGAACATTCAGTACTTC. Translation: CASSSGAGNIQYF. Filled out from reference TRBV7-2 and TRBJ2-4, the complete variable domain reads GAGVSQSPSNKVTEKGKDVELRCDPISGHTALYWYRQSLGQGLEFLIYFQGNSAPDKSGLPSDRFSAERTGGSVSTLTIQRTQQEDSAVYLCASSSGAGNIQYFGAGTRLSVL.

This sequence joins TRBV18 and TRBJ2-7, with D perhaps TRBD1 (6 bases). With 8 bases removed from V and 1 base from J, the gap between germline ends came to 18 bases. The CDR3 sequence is 15 residues long. Germline V CDR1 and CDR2: KGHSH, LQKENI. The DNA for the CDR3 is TGTGCCAGCACCCAATACCGGGACAAATCCTACGAGCAGTACTTC. Amino acid sequence: CASTQYRDKSYEQYF.

This clonotype was counted ten times or more. The J gene is TRBJ2-1, the V gene TRBV19; D might be TRBD2 (5 bases). The CDR3 runs to 11 residues. Germline CDR1 is LNHDA and CDR2 is SQIVND (reference sequence). The V end was cut by 8 bases, the J end by 7 bases, with 9 bases between. CDR3 sequence (DNA): TGTGCCAGTCGAGGGTATAATGAGCAGTTCTTC. Its protein product is CASRGYNEQFF. Filled out from reference TRBV19 and TRBJ2-1, the complete variable domain reads DGGITQSPKYLFRKEGQNVTLSCEQNLNHDAMYWYRQDPGQGLRLIYYSQIVNDFQKGDIAEGYSVSREKKESFPLTVTSAQKNPTAFYLCASRGYNEQFFGPGTRLTVL.

Only a few counts were recorded for this clonotype. The chain combines TRBV14 with TRBJ1-6, with D unresolved. The CDR3 consists of 13 residues. V was clipped by 3 bases and J by 6 bases, with 6 bases between them. Germline-derived CDR1 and CDR2 are SGHDN and FVKESK. The CDR3 DNA sequence: TGTGCCAGCAGCCAGGTTCTTAATTCACCCCTCCACTTT. Encoded protein: CASSQVLNSPLHF.

This clonotype was observed at least ten times. The V call is TRBV5-1, the J call TRBJ2-3, with 11 nucleotides matching TRBD2. V shed 4 bases and J 0 bases; nucleotides not matched to a gene: 16. Germline assignment: CDR1 SGHRS and CDR2 YFSETQ. The CDR3 totals 20 residues. The CDR3 reads CASSARRTSGRDLSTDTQYF. The CDR3 nucleotides are TGCGCCAGCAGCGCGCGCCGAACTAGCGGGAGAGACTTGAGCACAGATACGCAGTATTTT.

The chain is built from TRBV10-2 and TRBJ1-1, with unresolved D. The CDR3 contains 12 residues. CDR1 and CDR2 (germline): WSHSY, SAAADI. Trimming cost V 5 bases and J 5 bases, with 9 bases left between them. In DNA form, the CDR3 reads TGCGCCAGCAGTTTTGGGGATACTGAAGCTTTCTTT. Translating it yields CASSFGDTEAFF.

This clonotype was counted at least ten times. The chain is built from TRBV11-1 and TRBJ2-7; D possibly matches TRBD1 or TRBD2 (5 bases each). Looked up from germline, CDR1 is SGHAT and CDR2 is FQDESV (reference sequence). Trimming removed 5 bases from V and 3 bases from J, with 20 bases in between. The CDR3 is 16 residues long. The CDR3 here is CASSTLLTGRIYEQYF. The CDR3 DNA reads as TGTGCCAGCAGCACACTGTTGACGGGACGGATCTACGAGCAGTACTTC.

The sample holds many counts of this clonotype. This chain uses TRBV7-2 with TRBJ2-2; D possibly uses TRBD1 or TRBD2 (5 bases each). The CDR3 extends over 16 amino acids. Germline V gene data show CDR1 as SGHTA and CDR2 as FQGNSA. Trimming took off 9 bases at V and 0 bases at J, with 17 bases between the two ends. The CDR3 DNA is TGTGCCAGTACCCGGGGTCGCAGGGCGAACACCGGGGAGCTGTTTTTT. It encodes CASTRGRRANTGELFF. Drawing the rest from reference TRBV7-2 and TRBJ2-2, the complete variable domain is GAGVSQSPSNKVTEKGKDVELRCDPISGHTALYWYRQSLGQGLEFLIYFQGNSAPDKSGLPSDRFSAERTGGSVSTLTIQRTQQEDSAVYLCASTRGRRANTGELFFGEGSRLTVL.

The chain uses TRBV6-5 and TRBJ1-1; TRBD1 aligns across 9 bases. Germline CDR1 is MNHEY and CDR2 is SVGAGI. Germline trimming cut 10 bases from V and 5 bases from J; bases unmatched to any gene: 5. This CDR3 spans 12 amino acids. The CDR3 DNA reads TGTGCCATCCTGACAGGGGGGACTGAAGCTTTCTTT. It specifies CAILTGGTEAFF.

This clonotype was detected many times. This chain joins TRBV7-9 and TRBJ2-2; D gene unclear. V was trimmed by 3 bases and J by 3 bases, leaving 8 bases between them. Germline CDR1 and CDR2: SEHNR and FQNEAQ (reference sequence). The CDR3 is 14 amino acids. The CDR3 region has the DNA TGTGCCAGCAGCTTTAGCTTCGACACCGGGGAGCTGTTTTTT. This translates into CASSFSFDTGELFF.

This clonotype appeared many times. The V call is TRBV7-2, the J call TRBJ2-3, with D unclear. The V gene lost 1 base and the J gene lost 1 base, with 6 bases spanning the gap. This CDR3 region has 14 residues. The germline CDR1 and CDR2 sequences are SGHTA and FQGNSA. CDR3 nucleotide sequence: TGTGCCAGCAGCTTAGAAGTCCGCACAGATACGCAGTATTTT. Encoded protein: CASSLEVRTDTQYF.

The chain is built from TRBV6-2 or TRBV6-3 and TRBJ2-1; a weak D match, TRBD2 (5 bases). The V and J ends lost 5 bases and 6 bases respectively, with 17 bases between them. The CDR3 contains 15 residues. Germline CDR1 reads MNHEY; CDR2 reads SVGEGT. CDR3 loop: CASSRLLREGNEQFF. The CDR3 nucleotides are TGTGCCAGCAGTCGACTATTGCGCGAAGGCAATGAGCAGTTCTTC.

The chain couples TRBV5-6 to TRBJ2-5; 7 nucleotides match TRBD1. This CDR3 spans 15 amino acids. The V gene end was trimmed by 0 bases and the J gene end by 2 bases; junction bases not matched to a gene: 4. Germline assignment: CDR1 SGHDT and CDR2 YYEEEE. CDR3 DNA sequence: TGTGCCAGCAGCTTGGCTAGACAGGGTCAAGAGACCCAGTACTTC. Translation: CASSLARQGQETQYF. The variable domain in full, completed from reference TRBV5-6 and TRBJ2-5, reads DAGVTQSPTHLIKTRGQQVTLRCSPKSGHDTVSWYQQALGQGPQFIFQYYEEEERQRGNFPDRFSGHQFPNYSSELNVNALLLGDSALYLCASSLARQGQETQYFGPGTRLLVL.

This clonotype was recorded a few times. The CDR3 DNA reads as TGCGCCAGCAGCTTGTTCGCGCGAACCACAGATACGCAGTATTTT. This encodes CASSLFARTTDTQYF. The V call is TRBV5-1, the J call TRBJ2-3; D is unresolved. Trimming pared 1 base from V and 2 bases from J, leaving 11 bases between. The CDR3 totals 15 residues. The germline V gene encodes CDR1 SGHRS and CDR2 YFSETQ.

The chain uses TRBV20-1 and TRBJ1-2; D is unresolved. The CDR3 sequence is 15 residues long. Deletions cut 5 bases from V and 2 bases from J, with 18 bases between. In germline, CDR1 is DFQATT, CDR2 SNEGSKA (reference sequence). This CDR3 is CSAAPPVDGNYGYTF. CDR3 bases: TGCAGTGCTGCCCCGCCCGTGGACGGGAACTATGGCTACACCTTC.

The CDR3 DNA reads TGCAGTGCTAAGACTAGCGAGATAGGTCTGAAGCAGTACTTC. Its protein is CSAKTSEIGLKQYF. The J gene is TRBJ2-7, the V gene TRBV20-1; TRBD2 matches at 8 bases. The V gene end was trimmed by 4 bases and the J gene end by 8 bases; junction bases not matched to a gene: 13. The V gene's germline CDR1 is DFQATT and CDR2 SNEGSKA (reference sequence). This CDR3 spans 14 amino acids.

This clonotype was recorded a few times. The V call is TRBV4-3, the J call TRBJ2-7; a possible D gene is TRBD2 (5 bases). V lost 0 bases and J lost 1, with 10 bases in between. Germline loops: CDR1 LGHNA, CDR2 YSLEER. The CDR3 sequence is 15 residues long. The CDR3 region is CASSQEFRESYEQYF. The CDR3 DNA is TGCGCCAGCAGCCAAGAGTTCCGGGAATCCTACGAGCAGTACTTC.

There are many counts of this clonotype. V gene TRBV20-1 combines with J gene TRBJ2-7; D is unresolved. Looked up from germline, CDR1 is DFQATT and CDR2 is SNEGSKA (reference sequence). Deletions cut 3 bases from V and 1 base from J, with 7 bases between. The CDR3 has 12 residues. CDR3 DNA sequence: TGCAGTGCTAGGTCCGGATCCTACGAGCAGTACTTC. It codes for CSARSGSYEQYF.

The chain recombines TRBV20-1 with TRBJ2-7; 9 bases map to TRBD2. V shed 3 bases and J 3 bases; nucleotides not matched to a gene: 9. Germline V lookup: CDR1 DFQATT, CDR2 SNEGSKA (reference sequence). The CDR3 spans 15 residues. The CDR3 loop is CSARSALAGNYEQYF. The CDR3 bases are TGCAGTGCTAGGTCAGCCCTAGCGGGAAACTACGAGCAGTACTTC.

This clonotype has a count of ten or more. This chain uses TRBV19 with TRBJ2-3, with D uncertain. Germline-derived CDR1 and CDR2 are LNHDA and SQIVND (reference sequence). The CDR3 covers 15 residues. Trimming cost V 1 base and J 3 bases, with 11 bases left between them. The CDR3: CASSIGARRTDTQYF. In DNA, the CDR3 is TGTGCCAGTAGTATAGGAGCTAGGAGAACAGATACGCAGTATTTT.

This clonotype has a handful of counts. V gene TRBV12-3 or TRBV12-4 combines with J gene TRBJ2-7; D is unclear. The germline V and J ends were trimmed by 1 base and 2 bases, with 9 bases remaining between them. The CDR3 runs to 14 residues. As DNA, the CDR3 is TGTGCCAGCAGTTTAGGGGTCGGACCCTACGAGCAGTACTTC. It yields the protein CASSLGVGPYEQYF.